The T cell receptor beta chain described here comes from a study of cytomegalovirus exposure and HLA in healthy donors. Whole-study findings and limits: Later analysis suggested most CMV-associated TCR beta chains were HLA-restricted. TCR beta sequences reportedly predicted most subjects' HLA-A and HLA-B alleles accurately.

For this clone: What it recognizes is unknown.

This PCR relied on a set of 60 Vbeta primers and 13 Jbeta primers. The assay was immunoSEQ multiplex PCR, and TCRdb's table has in-frame clones only and misses some. Here the sample table reports tens of thousands of clones. Sequenced sample: PBMCs. This TCR was sampled from a woman aged 55-70 years in good health and CMV-seronegative.

DNA of the CDR3: TGTGCCAGCAGCTTAGCGCTGATTAGCGGGGATTCCTACAATGAGCAGTTCTTC. Encoded protein: CASSLALISGDSYNEQFF. This rearrangement joins TRBV7-9 to TRBJ2-1, with 8 bases fitting TRBD2. The CDR3 runs 18 residues. Trimming at V came to 0 bases and at J to 1 base, leaving 8 bases not matched to a gene. CDR1 SEHNR and CDR2 FQNEAQ come from the germline V gene (reference sequence).